This TCR beta chain appears in the sequencing data of a study of blood T cell repertoires in COVID-19. Study-wide context: The study drew acute and convalescent COVID-19 samples from the United States, Italy and Spain.

CDR3 size: 12 residues. Germline values: CDR1 MDHEN, CDR2 SYDVKM. V shed 5 bases and J shed 5 bases, with 9 bases lying between them. While infection was still active, Seattle patients were enrolled and then followed longitudinally. In the original analysis: The authors estimated nucleated cell counts from reference gene primer amplification. The method was immunoSEQ multiplex PCR; TCRdb's version includes in-frame clones alone and lacks a portion of them. V, J and clone size derive from that table, while D and trimming were established from the DNA sequence. There are nearly 250,000 clones in the sample; approximately 85% occur only once, and around 6% lies in the top ten.

This chain links TRBV28 with TRBJ1-1; D may be TRBD1 (5 bases). The origin of this receptor is a woman older than 75 with COVID-19, enrolled during active disease. Sequenced material: peripheral blood. CDR3 sequence: CASSGQRTEAFF. The CDR3 coding sequence is TGTGCCAGCAGTGGACAACGAACTGAAGCTTTCTTT.